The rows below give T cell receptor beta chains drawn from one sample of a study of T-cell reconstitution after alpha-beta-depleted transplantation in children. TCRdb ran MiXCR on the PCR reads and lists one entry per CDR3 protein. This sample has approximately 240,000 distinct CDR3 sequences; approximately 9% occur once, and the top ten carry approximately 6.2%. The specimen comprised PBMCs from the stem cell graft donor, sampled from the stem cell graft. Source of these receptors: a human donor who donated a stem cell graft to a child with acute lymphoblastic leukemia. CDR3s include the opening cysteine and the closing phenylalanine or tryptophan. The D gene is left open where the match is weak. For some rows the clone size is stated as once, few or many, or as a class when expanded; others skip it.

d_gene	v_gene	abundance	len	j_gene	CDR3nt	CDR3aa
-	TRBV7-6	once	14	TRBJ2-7	TGTGCCAGCAGCTCGACATCCCCTTCCTACGAGCAGTACTTC	CASSSTSPSYEQYF
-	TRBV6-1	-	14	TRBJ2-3	TGTACCAGCTCGGACTCTTACCCCACAGATACGCAGTATTTT	CTSSDSYPTDTQYF
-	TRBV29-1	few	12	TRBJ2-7	TGCAGCGTTGGACCCGGGACCTACGAGCAGTACTTC	CSVGPGTYEQYF
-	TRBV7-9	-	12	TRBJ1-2	TGTGCCAGCAGCCGGGACCAGCGGGGCTACACCTTC	CASSRDQRGYTF
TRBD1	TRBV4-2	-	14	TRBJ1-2	TGTGCCAGCAGCCAAGATAGGACAGGGGATGGCTACACCTTC	CASSQDRTGDGYTF
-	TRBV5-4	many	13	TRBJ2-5	TGTGCCAGCAGCGCCCCCGCTCCAGAGACCCAGTACTTC	CASSAPAPETQYF
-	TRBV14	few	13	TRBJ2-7	TGTGCCAGCAGCAACTGGGGCTCCTACGAGCAGTACTTC	CASSNWGSYEQYF
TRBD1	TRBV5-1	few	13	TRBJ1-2	TGCGCCAGCAGCACGACAGGGGACTATGGCTACACCTTC	CASSTTGDYGYTF
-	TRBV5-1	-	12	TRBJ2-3	TGCGCCAGCAGCTTGGAGCCAGATACGCAGTATTTT	CASSLEPDTQYF
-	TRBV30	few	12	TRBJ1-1	TGTGCCGGGACCCGGGGGAACACTGAAGCTTTCTTT	CAGTRGNTEAFF
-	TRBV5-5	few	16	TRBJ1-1	TGTGCCAGCAGCCCCAACGGGGTGGCCTTTGGCACTGAAGCTTTCTTT	CASSPNGVAFGTEAFF
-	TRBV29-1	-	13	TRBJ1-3	TGCAGCGTTACAGCACTCTCTGGAAACACCATATATTTT	CSVTALSGNTIYF
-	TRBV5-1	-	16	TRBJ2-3	TGCGCCAGCAGCTTGGAGACTATCAGCTTTATAGATACGCAGTATTTT	CASSLETISFIDTQYF
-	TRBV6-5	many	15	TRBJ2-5	TGTGCCAGCAGTTACTCGAGTGGGGTCGGTGAGACCCAGTACTTC	CASSYSSGVGETQYF
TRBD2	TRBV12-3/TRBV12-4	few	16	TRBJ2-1	TGTGCCAGCAGTCCTAGCGGGGGGGGCTCCTACAATGAGCAGTTCTTC	CASSPSGGGSYNEQFF
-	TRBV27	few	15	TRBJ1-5	TGTGCCAGCAGGGAGAGGAGTAGGGGCAATCAGCCCCAGCATTTT	CASRERSRGNQPQHF
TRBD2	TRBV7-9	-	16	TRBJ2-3	TGTGCCAGCAGATCATTAGCGGGCCAGAGCACAGATACGCAGTATTTT	CASRSLAGQSTDTQYF
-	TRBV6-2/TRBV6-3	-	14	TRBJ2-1	TGTGCCAGCAGAACAAGCCTCGGACCCTATGAGCAGTTCTTC	CASRTSLGPYEQFF
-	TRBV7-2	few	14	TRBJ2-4	TGTGCCAGCAGCTTAAGTGGGAAAAAAAACATTCAGTACTTC	CASSLSGKKNIQYF
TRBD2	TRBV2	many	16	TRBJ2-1	TGTGCCAGCACCCGAGGGGCGGGGGGTTTCTACAATGAGCAGTTCTTC	CASTRGAGGFYNEQFF
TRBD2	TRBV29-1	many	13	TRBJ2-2	TGCAGCGTGCCGGGACTAGCCACACGGGAGCTGTTTTTT	CSVPGLATRELFF
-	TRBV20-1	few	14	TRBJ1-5	TGCAGTGCTAGGGGGCCGGACAGCCTTGGGCCCCAGCATTTT	CSARGPDSLGPQHF
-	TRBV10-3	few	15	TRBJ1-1	TGTGCCGCCGTGACCCACTTGGGGGAGATGACTGAAGCTTTCTTT	CAAVTHLGEMTEAFF
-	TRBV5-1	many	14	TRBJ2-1	TGCGCCAGCCGCCCGGACTACCAGTACAATGAGCAGTTCTTC	CASRPDYQYNEQFF
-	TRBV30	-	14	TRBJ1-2	TGTGCCTGGAGTGCCGGGGACGTCAGCTATGGCTACACCTTC	CAWSAGDVSYGYTF
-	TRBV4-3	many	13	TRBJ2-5	TGCGCCAGCAGCCAAGATAGTATGGGGACCCAGTACTTC	CASSQDSMGTQYF
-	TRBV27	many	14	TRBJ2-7	TGTGCCAGCAGTGAGCAGGGCGTCTATAACGAGCAGTACTTC	CASSEQGVYNEQYF
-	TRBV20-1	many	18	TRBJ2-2	TGCAGTGCCCCCTTGTCTGGTAGCGGAGAGACCTTGGGCGGGGAGCTGTTTTTT	CSAPLSGSGETLGGELFF
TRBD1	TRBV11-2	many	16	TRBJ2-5	TGTGCCAGCAGCCACGGACAGGCGCCTTCCCAAGAGACCCAGTACTTC	CASSHGQAPSQETQYF
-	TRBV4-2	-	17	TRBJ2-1	TGTGCCAGCAGCCAAGCGGGGGGCTTCAGCTCCTACAATGAGCAGTTCTTC	CASSQAGGFSSYNEQFF
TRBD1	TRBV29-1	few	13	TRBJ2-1	TGCAGCTCAACAGGGGGTGCCTACAATGAGCAGTTCTTC	CSSTGGAYNEQFF
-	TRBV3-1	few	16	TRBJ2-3	TGTGCCAGCAGCCAAGGGCAGGGGCAGAGGATAGATACGCAGTATTTT	CASSQGQGQRIDTQYF
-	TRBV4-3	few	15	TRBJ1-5	TGCGCCAGCAGCCAAGATCACAGGGGCAATCAGCCCCAGCATTTT	CASSQDHRGNQPQHF
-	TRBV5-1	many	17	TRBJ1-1	TGCGCCAGCAGCTTGGAACAGGGTCTCTCGGAGAACACTGAAGCTTTCTTT	CASSLEQGLSENTEAFF
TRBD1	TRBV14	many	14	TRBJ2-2	TGTGCCAGCAGCCGACAGGGATTCACCGGGGAGCTGTTTTTT	CASSRQGFTGELFF
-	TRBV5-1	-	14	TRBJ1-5	TGCGCCAGCAGCTTGAGTTCCGGCGAGGGACCCCAGCATTTT	CASSLSSGEGPQHF
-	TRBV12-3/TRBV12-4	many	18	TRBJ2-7	TGTGCCAGCAGTTTTGATTCTTGGGTCAGGGAGACTTCCTACGAGCAGTACTTC	CASSFDSWVRETSYEQYF
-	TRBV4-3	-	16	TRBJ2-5	TGCGCCAGCAGCCAAGATATACAGGGCCTTCAAGAGACCCAGTACTTC	CASSQDIQGLQETQYF
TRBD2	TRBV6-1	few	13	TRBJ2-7	TGTGCCAGCAATAGCGGGCGCCTCTACGAGCAGTACTTC	CASNSGRLYEQYF
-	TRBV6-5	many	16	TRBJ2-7	TGTGCCAGCAGTTACAGGAGGGGCCAAAACCCCTACGAGCAGTACTTC	CASSYRRGQNPYEQYF
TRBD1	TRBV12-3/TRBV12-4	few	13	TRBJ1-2	TGTGCCAGCAGTCCAAGGACAGGGAACGGCTACACCTTC	CASSPRTGNGYTF
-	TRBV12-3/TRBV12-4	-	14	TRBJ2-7	TGTGCCAGCAGTCGGGGCGAGGAAGACCCCGAGCAGTACTTC	CASSRGEEDPEQYF
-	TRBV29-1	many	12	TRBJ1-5	TGCAGCGTTGGGTCAGAAAATCAGCCCCAGCATTTT	CSVGSENQPQHF
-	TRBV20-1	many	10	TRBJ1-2	TGCAGTGCAATGGGGTATGGCTACACCTTC	CSAMGYGYTF
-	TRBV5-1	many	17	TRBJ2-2	TGCGCCAGCAGCTTGGAGTCGTCCCGGCAGGGGTCCGGGGAGCTGTTTTTT	CASSLESSRQGSGELFF
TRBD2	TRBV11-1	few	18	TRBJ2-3	TGTGCCAGCAGCTCGACTAGCGGGGGGCTTTCTAGCACAGATACGCAGTATTTT	CASSSTSGGLSSTDTQYF
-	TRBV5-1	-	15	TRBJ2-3	TGCGCCAGCAGCTCGTCGCGGGGGCACACAGATACGCAGTATTTT	CASSSSRGHTDTQYF
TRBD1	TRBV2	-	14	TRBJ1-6	TGTGCCAGCCGTCCCGGGACCGGGACAGCAGAGCCCCACTTT	CASRPGTGTAEPHF
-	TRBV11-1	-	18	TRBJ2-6	TGTGCCAGCAGCTACGCAAGACGGAACAGCTCTGGGGCCAACGTCCTGACTTTC	CASSYARRNSSGANVLTF
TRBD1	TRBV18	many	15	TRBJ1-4	TGTGCCAGCTCACAAACGACAGGGGGCTATGAAAAACTGTTTTTT	CASSQTTGGYEKLFF
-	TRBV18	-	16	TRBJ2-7	TGTGCCAGCTCACACTGGACTACAGGGGAGGGCTACGAGCAGTACTTC	CASSHWTTGEGYEQYF
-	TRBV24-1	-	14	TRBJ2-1	TGTGCCACCAGTGATTTGCAGGGGGGGCTCGGGCAGTTCTTC	CATSDLQGGLGQFF
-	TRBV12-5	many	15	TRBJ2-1	TGTGCTAGTGGTTTGGTGGGGGGGGCCTCGTGGGAGCAGTTCTTC	CASGLVGGASWEQFF
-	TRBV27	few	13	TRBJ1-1	TGTGCCAGCAGTGGTCAGGGGCACACTGAAGCTTTCTTT	CASSGQGHTEAFF
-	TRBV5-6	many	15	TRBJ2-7	TGTGCCAGCAGCTTTCGGGGTTTGGGATACTACGAGCAGTACTTC	CASSFRGLGYYEQYF
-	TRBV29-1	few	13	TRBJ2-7	TGCAGCGTACCGTGGGGAGGAATGTACGAGCAGTACTTC	CSVPWGGMYEQYF
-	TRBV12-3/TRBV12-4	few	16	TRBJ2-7	TGTGCCAGCAGTTTAAGTCGTAGGGACTTCTCCTACGAGCAGTACTTC	CASSLSRRDFSYEQYF
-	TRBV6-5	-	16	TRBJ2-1	TGTGCCAGCAGTTTAGGGGGAAAGAGCTCCTACAATGAGCAGTTCTTC	CASSLGGKSSYNEQFF
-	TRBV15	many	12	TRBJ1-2	TGTGCCACCAGCAGAGCATTGCAGGGCTACACCTTC	CATSRALQGYTF
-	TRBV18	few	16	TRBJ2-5	TGTGCCAGCTCACCACCGATAACAGGGGGGGAAGAGACCCAGTACTTC	CASSPPITGGEETQYF